This T cell receptor beta chain emerged from a study of identifying expanded T cells in peripheral blood. TCRdb's table, derived via immunoSEQ multiplex PCR, lists solely in-frame clones and lacks some. The sample has about 110,000 clones, roughly nine tenths seen once; the top ten hold about 8.6%. CDR1 and CDR2 from the germline V gene are MDHEN and SYDVKM. Trimming removed 3 bases at V and 3 bases at J, with 2 bases between. This CDR3 comprises 11 residues. The receptor comes from a person aged 18-70 years in good health. Material: blood. The chain combines TRBV28 with TRBJ1-1, with D uncertain. The CDR3 DNA reads TGTGCCAGCAGTTTGTACACTGAAGCTTTCTTT. Residues: CASSLYTEAFF.